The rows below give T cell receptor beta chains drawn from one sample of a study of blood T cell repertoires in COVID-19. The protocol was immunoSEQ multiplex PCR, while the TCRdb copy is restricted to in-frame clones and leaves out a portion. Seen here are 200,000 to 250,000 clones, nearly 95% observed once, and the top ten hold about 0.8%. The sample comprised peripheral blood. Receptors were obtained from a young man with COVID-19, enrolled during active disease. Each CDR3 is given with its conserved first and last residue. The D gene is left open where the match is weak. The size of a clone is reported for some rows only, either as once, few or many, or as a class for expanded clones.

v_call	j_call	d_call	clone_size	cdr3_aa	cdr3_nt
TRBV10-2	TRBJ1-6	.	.	CASGGRARDGNNSPLHF	TGCGCCAGCGGGGGCCGGGCCCGGGACGGAAATAATTCACCCCTCCACTTT
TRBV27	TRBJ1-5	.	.	CASRGGIGDQPQHF	TGTGCCAGCAGAGGAGGGATTGGGGATCAGCCCCAGCATTTT
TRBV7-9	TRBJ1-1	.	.	CASSYSGSDRGNSF	TGTGCCAGCAGCTATAGTGGGTCCGACCGAGGAAACTCCTTT
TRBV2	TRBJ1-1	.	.	CASKLEENTEAFF	TGTGCCAGCAAATTAGAAGAGAACACTGAAGCTTTCTTT
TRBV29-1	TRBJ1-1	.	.	CSAHWPGTEAFF	TGCAGCGCCCACTGGCCGGGAACTGAAGCTTTCTTT
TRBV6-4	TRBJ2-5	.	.	CASSRRAETQYF	TGTGCCAGCAGTCGCAGGGCGGAGACCCAGTACTTC
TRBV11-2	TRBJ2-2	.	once	CASSLGRGRSNTGELFF	TGTGCCAGCAGCTTGGGCAGGGGCCGGTCGAACACCGGGGAGCTGTTTTTT
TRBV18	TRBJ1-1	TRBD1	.	CASSPGQGLNTEAFF	TGTGCCAGCTCACCGGGACAGGGGCTGAACACTGAAGCTTTCTTT
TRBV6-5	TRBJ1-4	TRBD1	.	CASSYSDRDNEKLFF	TGTGCCAGCAGTTACTCCGACAGGGATAATGAAAAACTGTTTTTT
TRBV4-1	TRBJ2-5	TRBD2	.	CASSRLAGEGETQYF	TGCGCCAGCAGCCGCTTGGCGGGGGAGGGAGAGACCCAGTACTTC
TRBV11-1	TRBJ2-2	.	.	CASSLTVNTGELFF	TGTGCCAGCAGCTTGACAGTGAACACCGGGGAGCTGTTTTTT
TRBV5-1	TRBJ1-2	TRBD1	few	CASSFGQGGSAGGYTF	TGCGCCAGCAGCTTCGGACAGGGGGGATCTGCCGGTGGCTACACCTTC
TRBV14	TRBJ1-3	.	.	CASSQDLAGPGNTIYF	TGTGCCAGCAGCCAAGATCTCGCGGGTCCTGGAAACACCATATATTTT
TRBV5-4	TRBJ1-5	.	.	CASSPGGNQPQHF	TGTGCCAGCAGCCCCGGGGGAAATCAGCCCCAGCATTTT
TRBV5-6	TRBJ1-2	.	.	CASSLPVYYGYTF	TGTGCCAGCAGCTTGCCAGTCTACTATGGCTACACCTTC
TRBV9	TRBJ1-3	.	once	CASSVGGGANTIYF	TGTGCCAGCAGCGTAGGGGGGGGCGCGAACACCATATATTTT
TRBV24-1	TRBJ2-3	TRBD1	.	CATSDSNRGFNTQYF	TGTGCCACCAGTGACTCGAACAGGGGTTTTAATACGCAGTATTTT
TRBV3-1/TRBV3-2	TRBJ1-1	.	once	CASSQDGGGGVDTEAFF	TGTGCCAGCAGCCAAGATGGGGGTGGAGGGGTGGACACTGAAGCTTTCTTT
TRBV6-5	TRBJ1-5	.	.	CASWGEGPSNQPQHF	TGTGCCAGCTGGGGAGAGGGCCCTAGCAATCAGCCCCAGCATTTT
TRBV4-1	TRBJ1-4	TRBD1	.	CASSQDLRDRGQNEKLFF	TGCGCCAGCAGCCAAGATCTTCGAGACAGGGGACAAAATGAAAAACTGTTTTTT
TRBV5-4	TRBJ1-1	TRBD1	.	CASSFGTGDTEAFF	TGTGCCAGCAGCTTTGGGACAGGAGACACTGAAGCTTTCTTT
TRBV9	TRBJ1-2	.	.	CASSVGGDYGYTF	TGTGCCAGCAGCGTAGGGGGGGACTATGGCTACACCTTC
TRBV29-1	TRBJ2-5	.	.	CSANRGGETQYF	TGCAGCGCGAACAGGGGGGGAGAGACCCAGTACTTC
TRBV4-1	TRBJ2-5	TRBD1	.	CASSHGDRGRETQYF	TGCGCCAGCAGCCACGGGGACAGGGGGCGAGAGACCCAGTACTTC
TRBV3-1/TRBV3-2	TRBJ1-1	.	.	CASSWTAINTEAFF	TGTGCCAGCAGCTGGACAGCAATAAACACTGAAGCTTTCTTT
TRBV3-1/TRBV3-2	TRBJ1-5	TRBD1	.	CASSARGAGQPQHF	TGTGCCAGCAGCGCCAGGGGGGCAGGTCAGCCCCAGCATTTT
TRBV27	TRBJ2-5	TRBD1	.	CASSFSWTGEGTQYF	TGTGCCAGCAGTTTCTCCTGGACAGGGGAGGGGACCCAGTACTTC
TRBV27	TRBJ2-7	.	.	CASSPSGVTSEQYF	TGTGCCAGCAGCCCCTCCGGGGTCACTTCCGAGCAGTACTTC
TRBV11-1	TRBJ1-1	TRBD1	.	CASSLALGQGSTEAFF	TGTGCCAGCAGCTTAGCGTTGGGACAGGGCAGCACTGAAGCTTTCTTT
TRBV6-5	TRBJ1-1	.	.	CASSSYGQSNTEAFF	TGTGCCAGCAGTTCATACGGACAATCTAACACTGAAGCTTTCTTT
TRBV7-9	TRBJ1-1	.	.	CASSQSARWAEAFF	TGTGCCAGCAGTCAAAGCGCTCGGTGGGCTGAAGCTTTCTTT
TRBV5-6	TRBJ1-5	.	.	CASSLQGRWSNQPQHF	TGTGCCAGCAGCCTACAGGGCCGGTGGAGCAATCAGCCCCAGCATTTT
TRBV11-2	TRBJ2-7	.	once	CASRLSGGTAYEQYF	TGTGCCAGCAGACTATCCGGAGGTACCGCCTACGAGCAGTACTTC
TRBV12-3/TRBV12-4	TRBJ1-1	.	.	CASSFLVRGEAFF	TGTGCCAGCAGTTTTCTCGTCAGGGGTGAAGCTTTCTTT
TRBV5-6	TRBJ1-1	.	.	CASQAQSNTEAFF	TGTGCCAGCCAAGCGCAGTCGAACACTGAAGCTTTCTTT
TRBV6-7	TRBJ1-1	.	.	CASSGTQNTEAFF	TGTGCCAGCAGTGGGACACAGAACACTGAAGCTTTCTTT
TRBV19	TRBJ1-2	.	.	CASSMGQGGWSYGYTF	TGTGCCAGTAGTATGGGGCAGGGCGGTTGGTCCTATGGCTACACCTTC
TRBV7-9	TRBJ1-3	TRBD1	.	CASSLASTGGPGNTIYF	TGTGCCAGCAGCTTGGCATCTACAGGGGGACCTGGAAACACCATATATTTT
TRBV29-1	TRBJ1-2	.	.	CSVVVGSRTNYGYTF	TGCAGCGTTGTCGTGGGGAGTAGGACTAACTATGGCTACACCTTC
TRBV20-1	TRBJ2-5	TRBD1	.	CSASSGTGALYQETQYF	TGCAGTGCTAGTTCCGGGACAGGGGCCTTGTACCAAGAGACCCAGTACTTC
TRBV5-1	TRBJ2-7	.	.	CASSLMREEQYF	TGCGCCAGCAGCTTGATGAGGGAGGAGCAGTACTTC